The 23 T cell receptor beta chains below come from one sample, sequenced in a study of cytomegalovirus exposure and HLA in healthy donors. PCR amplification relied on 60 Vbeta primers (plus 13 Jbeta primers). Produced via immunoSEQ multiplex PCR; TCRdb's table is partial and in-frame only. This sample has around 140,000 clones, with roughly 10% found just once. Specimen: PBMCs. These TCRs come from a man in his fifties or sixties in good health and CMV-seronegative.

CDR3 nucleotide sequence: TGTGCCTGGACCTTAGTAGAATCTGGAAACACCATATATTTT. Translated: CAWTLVESGNTIYF. This chain connects TRBV30 to TRBJ1-3, with D uncertain. Germline V gives CDR1 GTSNPN, CDR2 SVGIG (reference sequence). Trimming shortened V by 4 bases and J by 1 base, and 11 bases separated the two germline ends. The CDR3 is made up of 14 amino acids. The complete variable domain, with remaining parts taken from reference TRBV30 and TRBJ1-3, reads SQTIHQWPATLVQPVGSPLSLECTVEGTSNPNLYWYRQAAGRGLQLLFYSVGIGQISSEVPQNLSASRPQDRQFILSSKKLLLSDSGFYLCAWTLVESGNTIYFGEGSWLTVV.

The V and J genes are TRBV2 and TRBJ2-1, with D possibly being TRBD1 (6 bases). CDR1 SNHLY and CDR2 FYNNEI come from the germline V gene. Trimming left V 5 bases short and J 7 bases short, with 12 bases between. The CDR3 consists of 13 residues. The CDR3 loop reads CASSFNRVNEQFF. CDR3 nucleotide sequence: TGTGCCAGCAGTTTTAACAGGGTAAATGAGCAGTTCTTC.

The gene calls are TRBV10-2 and TRBJ2-3; TRBD2 aligns across 8 bases. The germline V gene encodes CDR1 WSHSY and CDR2 SAAADI. This CDR3 has 15 amino acids. V dropped 3 bases and J dropped 1; count of bases not matched to a gene: 3. The CDR3 here is CASSDGGGRTDTQYF. CDR3 DNA sequence: TGCGCCAGCAGTGACGGGGGGGGACGCACAGATACGCAGTATTTT.

The genes are TRBV9 and TRBJ2-7, with 9 bases aligning to TRBD1. Germline V gene data show CDR1 as SGDLS and CDR2 as YYNGEE. The junction had 6 bases not matched to a gene; V was cut back by 1 base and J by 4 bases. The CDR3 runs to 15 residues. CDR3 loop: CASSVSPGTGYEQYF. In nucleotides, the CDR3 is TGTGCCAGCAGCGTAAGTCCCGGGACAGGGTACGAGCAGTACTTC.

The CDR3 bases are TGCAGCGTTGACGAGTACCTAATCCAAAACACTGAAGCTTTCTTT. Protein sequence: CSVDEYLIQNTEAFF. J is TRBJ1-1 and V is TRBV29-1; no clear D. V was pared by 3 bases and J by 2 bases, with 16 bases between. The germline CDR1 and CDR2 sequences are SQVTM and ANQGSEA. This CDR3 is 15 amino acids long.

The chain employs TRBV9 and TRBJ2-3; possible D gene TRBD2, 7 bases. V was cut by 4 bases and J by 1 base, with 13 bases left in between. CDR3 length equals 15 residues. Germline V gene lookup returns CDR1 SGDLS and CDR2 YYNGEE. The CDR3 sequence: CASSPTGGGTDTQYF. The CDR3 nucleotides read TGTGCCAGCAGCCCGACGGGGGGCGGCACAGATACGCAGTATTTT.

The DNA for the CDR3 is TGTGCCAGCAGTTTATCGAAGGACACCTACGAGCAGTACTTC. It codes for CASSLSKDTYEQYF. The V gene is TRBV27, the J gene TRBJ2-7, with a tentative D call TRBD1 (5 bases). The V and J ends lost 0 bases and 2 bases respectively, with 8 bases between them. Germline lookup yields CDR1 MNHEY and CDR2 SMNVEV (reference sequence). This CDR3 has 14 residues.

This clone was seen once. The chain's CDR3 is CASSQQFGRHYGYTF. In DNA, the CDR3 is TGTGCCAGCAGCCAACAATTCGGGAGGCACTATGGCTACACCTTC. The genes are TRBV14 and TRBJ1-2; D is unresolved. The ends were cut back, 2 bases at V and 3 bases at J, with 13 bases in the middle. The germline gives CDR1 SGHDN, CDR2 FVKESK. The CDR3 sequence is 15 residues long.

This clone was counted a few times. The chain carries TRBV10-3 and TRBJ1-4; maybe TRBD1 (6 bases). The V end was cut by 3 bases, the J end by 8 bases, with 7 bases between. The length of the CDR3 is 12 residues. Germline CDR1 is ENHRY and CDR2 is SYGVKD. The CDR3 region is CAISETGEKLFF. CDR3 sequence (DNA): TGTGCCATCAGTGAAACAGGGGAAAAACTGTTTTTT.

The gene calls are TRBV13 and TRBJ2-2; D might be TRBD1 (5 bases). Trimming took off 5 bases at V and 5 bases at J, with 12 bases between the two ends. Per the germline V gene, CDR1 is PRHDT and CDR2 is FYEKMQ (reference sequence). This CDR3 region has 14 residues. The CDR3 loop is CASSLQVGTGELFF. In nucleotides, the CDR3 is TGTGCCAGCAGCCTACAGGTGGGGACCGGGGAGCTGTTTTTT.

The genes are TRBV29-1 and TRBJ2-1; tentatively, D is TRBD1 (5 bases). There are 11 residues in the CDR3. Per germline, CDR1 SQVTM and CDR2 ANQGSEA. V lost 3 bases to trimming and J lost 8 bases, with 8 bases between them. As DNA, the CDR3 is TGCAGCGTTGACAGGGTTGATGAGCAGTTCTTC. Encoded protein: CSVDRVDEQFF.

This clone appeared a few times. The V and J genes are TRBV5-4 and TRBJ2-4; perhaps TRBD1 as D (5 bases). There are 15 residues in the CDR3. The germline V and J ends were trimmed by 3 bases and 3 bases, with 13 bases remaining between them. Germline lookup yields CDR1 SGHNT and CDR2 YYREEE (reference sequence). CDR3 loop: CASSSDPGYKNIQYF. The DNA for the CDR3 is TGTGCCAGCAGCTCAGACCCAGGGTACAAAAACATTCAGTACTTC.

The rearrangement joins TRBV25-1 to TRBJ2-1; 14 bases are a match to TRBD2. This CDR3 region has 16 residues. Trimming cost V 3 bases and J 4 bases; bases outside gene matches: 2. CDR1 is MGHDK, CDR2 SYGVNS, per germline. The chain's CDR3 is CASSDRLAGGYNEQFF. In DNA form, the CDR3 reads TGTGCCAGCAGTGACCGACTAGCGGGGGGGTACAATGAGCAGTTCTTC. Full variable domain (outside the CDR3, taken from reference TRBV25-1 and TRBJ2-1): EADIYQTPRYLVIGTGKKITLECSQTMGHDKMYWYQQDPGMELHLIHYSYGVNSTEKGDLSSESTVSRIRTEHFPLTLESARPSHTSQYLCASSDRLAGGYNEQFFGPGTRLTVL.

This chain uses TRBV5-5 with TRBJ1-2; D is perhaps TRBD1 (6 bases). There are 16 residues in the CDR3. Germline CDR1 and CDR2: SGHKS and YYEKEE (reference sequence). V was cut by 1 base and J by 4 bases, with 17 bases left in between. CDR3 residues: CASSLTPQGFSYGYTF. The CDR3 coding sequence is TGTGCCAGCAGCTTGACGCCGCAGGGGTTTTCCTATGGCTACACCTTC. The whole variable domain, filled in from reference TRBV5-5 and TRBJ1-2, reads DAGVTQSPTHLIKTRGQQVTLRCSPISGHKSVSWYQQVLGQGPQFIFQYYEKEERGRGNFPDRFSARQFPNYSSELNVNALLLGDSALYLCASSLTPQGFSYGYTFGSGTRLTVV.

This clone was observed a few times. This chain connects TRBV6-6 to TRBJ1-2; D uncertain. Trimming took off 2 bases at V and 1 base at J, with 2 bases between the two ends. The CDR3 is made up of 12 amino acids. Germline lookup yields CDR1 MNHNY and CDR2 SVGAGI (reference sequence). The CDR3: CASSYLNYGYTF. For the CDR3, the DNA is TGTGCCAGCAGTTACCTTAACTATGGCTACACCTTC.

In its sample, this clone was seen a few times. The chain uses TRBV6-4 and TRBJ2-1; 8 positions agree with TRBD2. J gave up 5 bases and V 5 bases, and 8 bases lay outside the gene matches. From germline, CDR1 is MRHNA and CDR2 SNTAGT. The length of the CDR3 is 15 residues. CDR3 sequence reads: CASSSTGGPNNEQFF. Written as DNA, the CDR3 is TGTGCCAGCAGTTCCACGGGGGGGCCAAACAATGAGCAGTTCTTC.

There are a few counts of this clone. The rearrangement uses TRBV4-2 and TRBJ2-1; D is possibly TRBD1 (6 bases). V was clipped by 0 bases and J by 1 base, with 13 bases between them. Germline lookup yields CDR1 LGHNA and CDR2 YNFKEQ. The CDR3 is 17 amino acids. As DNA, the CDR3 is TGTGCCAGCAGCCAAGATACATGGACAGCATCCTACAATGAGCAGTTCTTC. Encoded protein: CASSQDTWTASYNEQFF.

This clone was counted between two and nine times. This rearrangement joins TRBV7-6 to TRBJ2-2; D is possibly TRBD1 (6 bases). Per germline, CDR1 SGHVS and CDR2 FNYEAQ. The CDR3 is 16 amino acids. V lost 3 bases and J 0 bases, leaving 11 bases between the germline ends. The CDR3 protein is CASSFQGQANTGELFF. In DNA form, the CDR3 reads TGTGCCAGCAGCTTCCAGGGACAAGCGAACACCGGGGAGCTGTTTTTT.

This clone was counted only a few times. The chain recombines TRBV10-3 with TRBJ2-6; D possibly corresponds to TRBD2 (5 bases). This CDR3 is 15 amino acids long. Germline loops: CDR1 ENHRY, CDR2 SYGVKD. V lost 6 bases and J 0 bases, leaving 9 bases between the germline ends. The CDR3 spells CAIRDSFSGANVLTF. The DNA for the CDR3 is TGTGCCATCAGGGACTCATTCTCTGGGGCCAACGTCCTGACTTTC.

The V and J genes are TRBV21-1 and TRBJ2-3; the D call in the table, TRBD1, was not verified against the DNA. TRBV21-1 is reported as a pseudogene. The CDR3 loop spans 21 amino acids. This CDR3 reads CASRDGPGQGAVNSSTDTQYF. In DNA form, the CDR3 reads TGTGCCAGCAGGGACGGACCGGGACAGGGGGCGGTTAACTCTAGCACAGATACGCAGTATTTT.

Details on this clone: One end of the junction fails to match germline, which may point to a read error. CDR3 sequence: CASREAGGWNNEQFF. Written as DNA, the CDR3 is TGTGCCAGCAGGGAAGCGGGAGGGTGGAACAATGAGCAGTTCTTC. V usage is TRBV6-1 and J usage is TRBJ2-1; 10 positions match TRBD2. Germline V gene data show CDR1 as MNHNS and CDR2 as SASEGT. CDR3 length equals 15 residues.

The V gene is TRBV4-1, the J gene TRBJ1-4; D is ambiguous. CDR3 length: 16 residues. The germline V gene has CDR1 MGHRA and CDR2 YSYEKL. The ends were cut back, 1 base at V and 3 bases at J, with 12 bases in the middle. CDR3 bases: TGCGCCAGCAGCCAAGGTGATAACTTGGCTAATGAAAAACTGTTTTTT. Protein product: CASSQGDNLANEKLFF.

This clone has more than one count but fewer than ten. The rearrangement joins TRBV6-6 to TRBJ1-2, with 8 bases lining up with TRBD1. Trimming cost V 5 bases and J 4 bases; bases outside gene matches: 6. This CDR3 has 14 amino acids. Germline-derived CDR1 and CDR2 are MNHNY and SVGAGI (reference sequence). The CDR3 DNA reads as TGTGCCAGCAGTACGGACAGGGCCCCCTATGGCTACACCTTC. Its translation: CASSTDRAPYGYTF.